This TCR beta chain is drawn from a study of blood T cell repertoires in COVID-19. Study-wide background: Nucleic acid was either cDNA or gDNA, and it came from T cells, B-cell-depleted T cells, or PBMCs.

Authors' processing steps: Cell counts per sample came from amplifying reference gene primers. Profiling relied on immunoSEQ multiplex PCR, and the TCRdb table lists in-frame clones only, not all of them. V, J and clone size are taken as reported in that table, and D and trimming were inferred from the DNA itself. The sample gives 300,000 to 500,000 clones, approximately 91% of which show up once; more than 2% is in the top ten. Trimming took 4 bases from V and 6 from J; bases not matched to a gene: 7. Germline values: CDR1 KGHDR, CDR2 SFDVKD. There are 15 residues in the CDR3. Study members were between 18 and 89 years old and lived in 24 US regions. Membership in each cohort depended on participant-reported clinical history.

The source is a woman in her 40s with acute COVID-19. Material for sequencing was PBMCs or T cells enriched from blood (not recorded which). The rearrangement links TRBV24-1 to TRBJ2-1; 8 nucleotides line up with TRBD1. CDR3 sequence reads: CATSEPGQAFNEQFF. The CDR3, as DNA: TGTGCCACCAGTGAACCGGGACAGGCGTTCAATGAGCAGTTCTTC.